This T cell receptor beta chain stems from a study of Ad26.COV2.S vaccination and SARS-CoV-2 variants. CDR1 SGHNT and CDR2 YYREEE come from the germline V gene (reference sequence). This CDR3 comprises 13 residues. J was trimmed by 8 bases and V by 4 bases; bases with no gene match: 6. TCRdb keeps only in-frame clones here, not all; method: immunoSEQ multiplex PCR. The profile shows around 420,000 clones, roughly 90% of them singletons. Treatment here: over 15 received Ad26.COV2.S at low or high dose, single or two shots; about 5 received placebo; per-sample allocation not given. Sample collection was performed on day 63 after the first vaccine or placebo injection.

This TCR was recovered from a person between 18 and 65 years old who received the Ad26.COV2.S COVID-19 vaccine or a placebo. Sample: peripheral blood, taken in a trial of Ad26.COV2.S vaccine versus placebo. The V call is TRBV5-4, the J call TRBJ1-2, with 9 bases identical to TRBD1. In DNA, the CDR3 is TGTGCCAGCAGCCGCTGGACAGGGGAAGGCTACACCTTC. Translation gives CASSRWTGEGYTF.